This T cell receptor beta chain originates from a study of CD8+CD57+ T cells in acquired aplastic anemia (dated 2018 in TCRdb). Background for the entire study: DNA extracted from sorted CD4+ and CD8+ cells had a mean of around 3 ug, with a range of roughly 0.2 to 30 ug. CD8+CD57+ expansion was defined as frequency above the mean frequency observed in healthy subjects.

Reading from cysteine to phenylalanine, the CDR3 counts 12 amino acids. Only the CDR3 DNA stays, 36 bases, in frame from base 1. CDR1 SNHLY and CDR2 FYNNEI were looked up in the germline V gene. Cut back by 7 bases and 9 bases, the V and J ends lie 13 bases apart. Comments on this clonotype: What this receptor recognizes is not known. Base quality data are lacking; no much larger clone is found one base away.

What the research found in general, with its limitations: Patients and healthy controls showed no significant difference in CD8+ Simpson's diversity (P=0.060). Although 25 to 30 CD8+ CDR3 sequences were shared by patients and controls, these sequences appeared highly expressed in patients and within the immunodominant clones of patients.

TCR beta VDJ combination and CDR3 sequence profiling used genomic DNA as the template. TCR repertoire sequencing was run on an Illumina HiSeq 2000. As for how the authors treated the data: TRBV/TRBJ rearrangement plots, CDR3 size and DJ length profiles, and Simpson's diversity index were used to evaluate the repertoires. Whichever DNA sequence was most abundant in the deep sequencing data was defined as the immunodominant clone. CDR3 amino acid sequences were screened for sharing across subjects and were compared with published repertoires and the VDJdb database. TCRdb reran the public reads through fastp at Q25 and MiXCR, keeping productive beta chains. Records with the same CDR3 protein are collapsed into one entry carrying the most frequent genes and DNA. The V and J calls shown here were made by TCRdb, not taken from the authors' results. The table for this sample lists over 150,000 distinct CDR3 sequences; roughly 49% of them were counted only once. 9.5% to 15% of the sample is held by the ten biggest clonotypes.

Expansion of CD8+CD57+ cells had been shown by flow cytometry in the patients chosen for sequencing. All patients had severe acquired aplastic anemia diagnosed by International Study of Aplastic Anemia and Agranulocytosis and Camitta criteria. No therapy had been received by the patients at the time of blood sampling. In the study, sorted CD4+ and CD8+ blood T cells from patients with severe aplastic anemia and from healthy subjects underwent deep sequencing of TCR repertoires. Patients were enrolled in the USA under clinicaltrials.gov protocols 00001620, 01623167, 00001397, 00071045, 00081523 and 00961064. Ficoll-Paque density gradient centrifugation was used to isolate peripheral blood mononuclear cells. CD4+ and CD8+ T cells were sorted by FACS or magnetic beads before DNA extraction.

The chain employs TRBV2 and TRBJ2-1; 6 matching bases give a weak D call of TRBD2. The TCR sequence derives from a human donor with aplastic anemia. The sample was sorted CD4+, CD8+, or CD8+CD57+ T cells (not recorded which) from PBMCs. The DNA sequence is TGTGCCAGCACCCTACGGGGGAGTGAGCAGTTCTTC. Its protein reads: CASTLRGSEQFF.